Presented here are 2 T cell receptor beta chains from one specimen sequenced in a study of molecular identifiers for immune sequencing clone quantification. TCRdb itself ran the PCR reads through MiXCR, one entry per CDR3 protein. The table records a few hundred thousand distinct CDR3 sequences, roughly a quarter of them present only once. Sequenced sample: naive CD8+ T cells from blood, with Jurkat cell RNA spiked in. Subset here: FACS-sorted CD8+CD4-CCR7+CD45RA+ naive T cells. All receptors come from a human donor in good health. Some libraries in this study had Jurkat cell RNA spiked in.

With regard to this clonotype: The germline gene is not matched at one end of the junction; a read error may be the cause. The chain has TRBV4-3 and TRBJ2-2, with D tentatively TRBD1 (6 bases). Per germline, CDR1 LGHNA and CDR2 YSLEER. The CDR3 consists of 17 residues. This chain's CDR3 is CTSSQDLAGVNTGELFF. CDR3 DNA: TGCACCAGCAGCCAAGATCTGGCAGGGGTGAACACCGGGGAGCTGTTTTTT.

The rearrangement uses TRBV7-9 and TRBJ1-4; D not resolved. The V and J ends lost 2 bases and 8 bases respectively, with 9 bases between them. In germline, CDR1 is SEHNR, CDR2 FQNEAQ (reference sequence). The CDR3 extends over 13 amino acids. The CDR3 is CASSLLANEKLFF. The CDR3 nucleotides are TGTGCCAGCAGCTTATTAGCGAACGAAAAACTGTTTTTT.